The source of this T cell receptor (beta chain) is a study of control samples from healthy donors and cancer patients. Assay used: immunoSEQ multiplex PCR; TCRdb lists only in-frame clones, some missing. The sample holds around 130,000 clones; more than 75% are singletons and the top ten take about 12%. Trimming removed 8 bases from V and 0 bases from J; junction bases left unmatched: 5. Germline CDR1 is LNHDA and CDR2 is SQIVND (reference sequence). This CDR3 comprises 14 residues. This chain joins TRBV19 and TRBJ2-3, with 7 bases fitting TRBD1. This receptor was taken from a man in his thirties or forties in good health. The sample comprised blood. The CDR3: CASHRGQSTDTQYF. The CDR3 nucleotides read TGTGCCAGTCATCGGGGACAGAGCACAGATACGCAGTATTTT.